The 30 T cell receptor beta chains reported below all come from one sample, sequenced in a study of regulatory T cells in long-lasting Graves disease. Time point reported: persistent/refractory GD, antithyroid drugs over 5 years with positive TRAb. PBMCs provided the RNA from which the TCR library was made. TCR beta libraries were built with iRepertoire HTBI primers and Arm-PCR of CDR3 regions. TCRdb itself ran the multiplex PCR reads through MiXCR, one entry per CDR3 protein. This sample has fewer than 450,000 distinct CDR3 sequences, with 20% to 30% found just once. This specimen was peripheral blood mononuclear cells (PBMCs), taken when the disease was refractory, from a patient treated with antithyroid drugs. The receptors come from a female donor with Graves disease.

CDR3 nucleotide sequence: TGTGCCAGCAGCTACTTAGCGGGACCAAACACCGGGGAGCTGTTTTTT. Translating gives CASSYLAGPNTGELFF. The chain combines TRBV7-3 with TRBJ2-2, with 8 bases that match TRBD2. Germline V gene data show CDR1 as SGHTA and CDR2 as FQGTGA. The CDR3 is made up of 16 amino acids. J gave up 2 bases and V 4 bases, and 6 bases lay outside the gene matches.

This clonotype was observed a few times. V is TRBV19 and J is TRBJ2-5; 7 bases are a match to TRBD2. The CDR3 consists of 15 residues. V lost 5 bases, J lost 2 bases, and 8 bases stayed unmatched. Germline CDR1 reads LNHDA; CDR2 reads SQIVND (reference sequence). The CDR3 nucleotides are TGTGCCAGTAGTCTCCAGGGAGGGCCACAAGAGACCCAGTACTTC. Translating it yields CASSLQGGPQETQYF. Full variable domain (remainder filled in from reference TRBV19 and TRBJ2-5): DGGITQSPKYLFRKEGQNVTLSCEQNLNHDAMYWYRQDPGQGLRLIYYSQIVNDFQKGDIAEGYSVSREKKESFPLTVTSAQKNPTAFYLCASSLQGGPQETQYFGPGTRLLVL.

This clonotype has just a few counts. The chain has TRBV6-1 and TRBJ1-1; 7 nucleotides line up with TRBD1. The CDR3 extends over 13 amino acids. Per germline, CDR1 MNHNS and CDR2 SASEGT. Trimming removed 2 bases from V and 11 bases from J; junction bases left unmatched: 8. The CDR3 region has the DNA TGTGCCAGCAGTGAAACCCGACAGGGTTCGGCTTTCTTT. It encodes CASSETRQGSAFF.

The sample holds many counts of this clonotype. The genes are TRBV27 and TRBJ1-5; TRBD1 matches at 11 bases. J was trimmed by 0 bases and V by 6 bases; bases with no gene match: 7. This CDR3 comprises 17 residues. Germline loops: CDR1 MNHEY, CDR2 SMNVEV (reference sequence). The chain's CDR3 is CASSRGTGGVSNQPQHF. The CDR3 coding sequence is TGTGCCAGCAGCCGCGGGACAGGGGGTGTTAGCAATCAGCCCCAGCATTTT.

Note on this clonotype: This clone may be a read error of a much larger clone one base away. This chain connects TRBV20-1 to TRBJ1-2; D perhaps matches TRBD1 (5 bases). Germline V gives CDR1 DFQATT, CDR2 SNEGSKA (reference sequence). CDR3 size: 13 residues. CDR3 sequence reads: CSARPGRSYGYAF. The CDR3 region has the DNA TGCAGTGCTAGGCCGGGACGGAGTTATGGCTACGCCTTC.

CDR3 nucleotide sequence: TGTGCCAGCAGTGTAGCGGGACTCGACAATGAGCAGTTCTTC. Translating gives CASSVAGLDNEQFF. The V call is TRBV2, the J call TRBJ2-1, with 8 positions matching TRBD2. The CDR3 has 14 residues. Germline CDR1 reads SNHLY; CDR2 reads FYNNEI. Unmatched junction bases numbered 4, after V lost 4 bases and J lost 5 bases.

The chain employs TRBV11-2 and TRBJ2-3, with D maybe TRBD1 (7 bases). Deletions cut 0 bases from V and 7 bases from J, with 14 bases between. The CDR3 is made up of 15 amino acids. Germline lookup yields CDR1 SGHAT and CDR2 FQNNGV. DNA for the CDR3: TGTGCCAGCAGCTTAGAGGGCAGGGGGAGGTATACGCAGTATTTT. Protein product: CASSLEGRGRYTQYF. The full variable domain, completed using reference TRBV11-2 and TRBJ2-3, is EAGVAQSPRYKIIEKRQSVAFWCNPISGHATLYWYQQILGQGPKLLIQFQNNGVVDDSQLPKDRFSAERLKGVDSTLKIQPAKLEDSAVYLCASSLEGRGRYTQYFGPGTRLTVL.

This clonotype came up many times. The chain links TRBV20-1 to TRBJ1-2, with D tentatively TRBD1 (5 bases). Between the trimmed V and J ends, which lost 2 bases and 8 bases, there was a span of 21 bases. CDR1 DFQATT and CDR2 SNEGSKA come from the germline V gene (reference sequence). The CDR3 extends over 15 amino acids. This chain's CDR3 is CSARRTDTGAGGYTF. CDR3 coding DNA: TGCAGTGCTAGACGAACGGACACAGGCGCGGGAGGCTACACCTTC.

This clonotype showed up just a few times. The J gene is TRBJ2-3, the V gene TRBV30; TRBD2 matches 10 bases. V lost 0 bases and J lost 3; bases outside the gene matches: 0. The CDR3 sequence is 14 residues long. Germline lookup yields CDR1 GTSNPN and CDR2 SVGIG (reference sequence). This CDR3 reads CAWSVAGGTDTQYF. Here the CDR3 DNA reads TGTGCCTGGAGTGTAGCGGGAGGGACAGATACGCAGTATTTT.

This clonotype was observed a handful of times. This chain links TRBV29-1 with TRBJ2-7; unclear D gene. V was clipped by 6 bases and J by 1 base, with 7 bases between them. Germline loops: CDR1 SQVTM, CDR2 ANQGSEA. CDR3 size: 11 residues. Here the CDR3 reads CSVQESYEQYF. The DNA for the CDR3 is TGCAGCGTCCAGGAGTCCTACGAGCAGTACTTC.

The chain uses TRBV29-1 and TRBJ2-5; 13 bases line up with TRBD2. The CDR3 consists of 15 residues. Germline trimming cut 7 bases from V and 2 bases from J; bases unmatched to any gene: 7. CDR1 SQVTM and CDR2 ANQGSEA come from the germline V gene. For the CDR3, the DNA is TGCAGCGCCCTACTAGCGGGAGGGCGGCAAGAGACCCAGTACTTC. Its translation is CSALLAGGRQETQYF.

CDR3 DNA: TGTGCCAGCACCCCACCCCGGGTCGGCAGAAACTACGAGCAGTACTTC. Residues: CASTPPRVGRNYEQYF. The chain couples TRBV7-2 to TRBJ2-7; D gene uncertain. The V and J ends lost 7 bases and 3 bases respectively, with 22 bases between them. This CDR3 has 16 residues. Germline values: CDR1 SGHTA, CDR2 FQGNSA.

This clonotype was detected ten times or more. The rearrangement links TRBV28 to TRBJ1-2, with a tentative D call TRBD1 (6 bases). Germline assignment: CDR1 MDHEN and CDR2 SYDVKM. The CDR3 has 14 amino acids. Trimming removed 2 bases from V and 2 bases from J, with 9 bases in between. CDR3 in amino acids: CASSLQGRNYGYTF. CDR3 nucleotides: TGTGCCAGCAGTTTACAGGGGAGGAACTATGGCTACACCTTC.

This clonotype was recorded many times. The chain joins TRBV28 to TRBJ2-5; possibly TRBD1 for D (5 bases). This CDR3 spans 14 amino acids. V gave up 5 bases and J gave up 3 bases, with 13 bases separating them. Germline V lookup: CDR1 MDHEN, CDR2 SYDVKM. The CDR3 loop is CASSPTAREETQYF. The CDR3 DNA is TGTGCCAGCAGTCCTACTGCCAGGGAAGAGACCCAGTACTTC.

CDR3: CASSSNKPVRTRQGHTGELFF. The CDR3 region has the DNA TGTGCCAGCAGTTCGAACAAACCAGTGAGGACCAGACAGGGACACACCGGGGAGCTGTTTTTT. This chain connects TRBV6-5 to TRBJ2-2, with TRBD1 identical over 7 bases. This CDR3 is built from 21 residues. Germline V gene sequence: CDR1 MNHEY, CDR2 SVGAGI. The ends lost 4 bases at V and 3 bases at J; junction bases unmatched: 23.

This clonotype showed up many times. The V gene is TRBV6-1, the J gene TRBJ1-1, with TRBD1 identical over 10 bases. Germline-derived CDR1 and CDR2 are MNHNS and SASEGT. Trimming removed 0 bases from V and 3 bases from J; junction bases left unmatched: 4. This CDR3 comprises 16 residues. The CDR3, as DNA: TGTGCCAGCAGTGAAGCTGCAGGACAGGGGGACACTGAAGCTTTCTTT. It specifies CASSEAAGQGDTEAFF.

V gene TRBV29-1 combines with J gene TRBJ2-2; possibly TRBD2 for D (6 bases). The CDR3 consists of 12 residues. Germline values: CDR1 SQVTM, CDR2 ANQGSEA. V lost 7 bases and J 4 bases, leaving 10 bases between the germline ends. CDR3 protein: CSGDGSTGELFF. The CDR3 DNA is TGCAGCGGGGACGGGAGCACCGGGGAGCTGTTTTTT.

The rearrangement links TRBV29-1 to TRBJ2-7; TRBD1 matches at 9 bases. The germline V gene encodes CDR1 SQVTM and CDR2 ANQGSEA. V lost 7 bases and J lost 2; bases outside the gene matches: 0. The CDR3 runs 11 residues. The CDR3 coding sequence is TGCAGCGGACAGGGGGCCTACGAGCAGTACTTC. This codes for CSGQGAYEQYF.

The table lists this clonotype with a few counts. The chain carries TRBV7-2 and TRBJ2-7; possible D gene TRBD2, 5 bases. V shed 5 bases and J shed 4 bases, with 18 bases lying between them. The germline V gene encodes CDR1 SGHTA and CDR2 FQGNSA. CDR3 size: 15 residues. The CDR3, as DNA: TGTGCCAGCAGCCTTCGGCCGGGGAGTGGATACGAGCAGTACTTC. It specifies CASSLRPGSGYEQYF.

This rearrangement joins TRBV24-1 to TRBJ2-3, with D possibly matching TRBD2 (5 bases). V was cut by 2 bases and J by 8 bases, with 7 bases left in between. Germline lookup yields CDR1 KGHDR and CDR2 SFDVKD. The length of the CDR3 is 12 residues. CDR3 sequence (DNA): TGTGCCACCAGTGATTATACTAGTACGCAGTATTTT. Translation: CATSDYTSTQYF.

This clonotype was recorded at least ten times. J is TRBJ1-1 and V is TRBV12-3 or TRBV12-4; a weak D match, TRBD1 (5 bases). There are 17 residues in the CDR3. V shed 4 bases and J shed 1 base, with 19 bases lying between them. CDR3 in DNA: TGTGCCAGCAGTTATCCCGGGACGGCCACACGGAACACTGAAGCTTTCTTT. Its translation is CASSYPGTATRNTEAFF.

The J gene is TRBJ2-5, the V gene TRBV5-1; a possible D gene is TRBD2 (6 bases). Trimming shortened V by 4 bases and J by 4 bases, and 17 bases separated the two germline ends. CDR1 is SGHRS and CDR2 is YFSETQ in the germline V gene. The CDR3 has 15 residues. CDR3 nucleotide sequence: TGCGCCAGCAGCACGACCGGGACTTCGAGAGAGACCCAGTACTTC. Translated, it gives CASSTTGTSRETQYF.

Only a few counts were recorded for this clonotype. The V call is TRBV28, the J call TRBJ1-5; D is ambiguous. The germline CDR1 and CDR2 sequences are MDHEN and SYDVKM. CDR3 length equals 16 residues. V lost 6 bases and J lost 0, with 15 bases in between. The CDR3 protein is CASRGFDINSNQPQHF. The CDR3 DNA reads TGTGCCAGCAGGGGTTTTGACATTAATAGCAATCAGCCCCAGCATTTT.

This clonotype was seen only a few times. CDR3: CASSYPVNSGANVLTF. The CDR3 bases are TGTGCCAGCAGTTACCCCGTCAACTCTGGGGCCAACGTCCTGACTTTC. The chain employs TRBV6-2 or TRBV6-3 and TRBJ2-6, with no clear D. Germline CDR1 is MNHEY and CDR2 is SVGEGT. Deletions cut 2 bases from V and 0 bases from J, with 8 bases between. The CDR3 has 16 residues.

V usage is TRBV6-5 and J usage is TRBJ2-4, with a weak D call TRBD2 (7 bases). The germline CDR1 and CDR2 sequences are MNHEY and SVGAGI. V was pared by 0 bases and J by 6 bases, with 18 bases between. The CDR3 consists of 17 residues. For the CDR3, the DNA is TGTGCCAGCAGTTACTCGACGACGGGGGGCGCGGGAAACATTCAGTACTTC. Translated: CASSYSTTGGAGNIQYF.

The chain uses TRBV6-2 or TRBV6-3 and TRBJ1-1, with D unclear. Trimming pared 2 bases from V and 11 bases from J, leaving 12 bases between. The CDR3 extends over 12 amino acids. CDR1 and CDR2 from the germline V gene are MNHEY and SVGEGT. The CDR3 loop reads CASSYLGTDAFF. The CDR3 nucleotides read TGTGCCAGCAGTTACCTCGGCACAGACGCTTTCTTT.

At least ten counts were recorded for this clonotype. The J gene is TRBJ2-7, the V gene TRBV18; D gene uncertain. Germline V gene lookup returns CDR1 KGHSH and CDR2 LQKENI. The CDR3 is 13 residues long. The germline V and J ends were trimmed by 3 bases and 2 bases, with 8 bases remaining between them. For the CDR3, the DNA is TGTGCCAGCTCACCCGGGCAGACCTACGAGCAGTACTTC. Protein sequence: CASSPGQTYEQYF.

This clonotype was found a few times. The chain uses TRBV9 and TRBJ2-5, with TRBD2 matching 11 bases. This CDR3 has 18 amino acids. CDR1 is SGDLS and CDR2 is YYNGEE in the germline V gene. The ends lost 0 bases at V and 5 bases at J; junction bases unmatched: 12. The CDR3 DNA sequence: TGTGCCAGCAGCGTAGCTCCGGAACTAGCGGGAGTTCGGGAGACCCAGTACTTC. It codes for CASSVAPELAGVRETQYF.

This clonotype has a count of ten or more. The V and J genes are TRBV20-1 and TRBJ2-7, with D possibly being TRBD1 (6 bases). Trimming left V 3 bases short and J 4 bases short, with 16 bases between. CDR3 length equals 14 residues. CDR1 is DFQATT and CDR2 is SNEGSKA in the germline V gene (reference sequence). The CDR3 DNA sequence: TGCAGTGCTAGTAGGGGGTGGGACCGGTACGAGCAGTACTTC. It yields the protein CSASRGWDRYEQYF.

This clonotype was recorded many times. The gene calls are TRBV27 and TRBJ1-3, with 8 nucleotides matching TRBD1. The CDR3 is made up of 14 amino acids. Germline V gene lookup returns CDR1 MNHEY and CDR2 SMNVEV (reference sequence). The ends lost 3 bases at V and 4 bases at J; junction bases unmatched: 2. CDR3: CASSLTGVGNTIYF. The DNA for the CDR3 is TGTGCCAGCAGTTTGACAGGGGTCGGAAACACCATATATTTT.